The present T cell receptor beta chain was sequenced within a study of blood T cells in healthy people across ages. Study-wide results and limits: The study lacked donor CMV status, which possibly confounded expanded clonotype changes. In long-lived donors, naive CD4+ cell counts and diversity exceeded those of aged donors.

The V end lost 4 bases, the J end lost 11 bases, and 11 bases lay between the germline ends. Looked up from germline, CDR1 is SQVTM and CDR2 is ANQGSEA. The CDR3 is made up of 10 amino acids. Primers used in a second PCR of roughly 6 to 12 cycles were a sample-barcoded 5' primer and a J-beta primer mix. Every cDNA was tagged by a template-switch adaptor with 12 random nucleotides. TCRdb reprocessed the 5' RACE reads with MiXCR, giving one entry per CDR3 protein. The sample shows 950,000 to 1,200,000 distinct CDR3 sequences, around two fifths of them seen only once. In this sample, this clonotype turned up a few times. Its target is not known. Samples each yielded at least 5 micrograms of total RNA.

What was sequenced was blood. The receptor was derived from a man between 18 and 35 years old in good health. The V call is TRBV29-1, the J call TRBJ1-1; D uncertain. This chain's CDR3 is CSVVGSRAFF. DNA for the CDR3: TGCAGCGTTGTAGGGAGCAGGGCTTTCTTT.